This T cell receptor beta chain was captured in a study of spatial heterogeneity in lung cancer. Study as a whole: Unique TCR and UMI combinations averaged more than ten appearances each in raw reads.

The V gene lost 5 bases and the J gene lost 4 bases, with 14 bases spanning the gap. The CDR3 runs 14 residues. TCR cDNA molecules each carried a unique molecular identifier. One entry per CDR3 protein results from TCRdb running MiXCR on the 5' RACE reads. The repertoire consists of about 7,500 distinct CDR3 sequences, with 19% occurring once and the leading ten covering more than 15%. This clonotype showed up many times. Stated time point: sample taken at primary tumor resection. Material for sequencing was whole RNA from tumor, nontumor lung or frozen PBMC, left unsorted. The donor group consisted of 55 to 85 patients who had untreated, early-stage non-small cell lung cancer.

The receptor was isolated from a female donor with early-stage non-small cell lung cancer. This material consisted of PBMCs, taken at surgery. The gene calls are TRBV12-3 or TRBV12-4 and TRBJ1-2; no clear D. This CDR3 is CASSPDASPYGYTF. Here the CDR3 DNA reads TGTGCCAGCAGTCCCGACGCAAGCCCCTATGGCTACACCTTC.